The entry that follows covers one TCR beta chain sequence. Its antigen is undetermined. This specimen belongs to a study of T cells after yellow fever vaccination. Study-level results: Abundant bulk-derived clonotypes could contaminate FACS-sorted repertoires. Weaker in magnitude, the secondary response showed a faster peak on day 5 versus 15.

They built TCR cDNA with 5'RACE template switching, a step that put in a universal primer site and UMIs. TCRdb called the 5' RACE reads again in MiXCR, with one record for every CDR3 protein. Found here are 300,000 to 400,000 distinct CDR3 sequences, roughly 8.7% of them singletons; the top ten hold approximately 19%. CDR1 SGDLS and CDR2 YYNGEE come from the germline V gene. Germline trimming cut 0 bases from V and 4 bases from J; bases unmatched to any gene: 8. The CDR3 runs 16 residues. The clonotype originates from a man younger than 35 who received the YFV17D yellow fever vaccine. The rearrangement joins TRBV9 to TRBJ1-2, with 8 nucleotides matching TRBD1. The source was PBMCs, collected on the day of the first yellow fever vaccination. CDR3 bases: TGTGCCAGCAGCGTAGAGGGGCAGGGGGCCGGCTATGGCTACACCTTC. Translating gives CASSVEGQGAGYGYTF. Full variable domain (rest looked up from reference TRBV9 and TRBJ1-2): DSGVTQTPKHLITATGQRVTLRCSPRSGDLSVYWYQQSLDQGLQFLIQYYNGEERAKGNILERFSAQQFPDLHSELNLSSLELGDSALYFCASSVEGQGAGYGYTFGSGTRLTVV.